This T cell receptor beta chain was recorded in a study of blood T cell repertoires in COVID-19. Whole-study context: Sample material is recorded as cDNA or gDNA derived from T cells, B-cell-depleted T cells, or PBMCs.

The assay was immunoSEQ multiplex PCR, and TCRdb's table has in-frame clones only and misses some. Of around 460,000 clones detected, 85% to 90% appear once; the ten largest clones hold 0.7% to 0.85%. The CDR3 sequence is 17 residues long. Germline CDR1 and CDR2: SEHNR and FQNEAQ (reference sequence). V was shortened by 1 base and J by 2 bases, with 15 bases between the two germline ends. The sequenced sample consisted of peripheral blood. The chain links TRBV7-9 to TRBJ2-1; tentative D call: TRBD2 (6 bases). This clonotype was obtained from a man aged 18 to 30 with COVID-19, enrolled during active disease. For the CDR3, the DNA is TGTGCCAGCAGCTTAGAATTCGGGGGAATGACCTACAATGAGCAGTTCTTC. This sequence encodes CASSLEFGGMTYNEQFF. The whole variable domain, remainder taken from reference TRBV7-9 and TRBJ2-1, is DTGVSQNPRHKITKRGQNVTFRCDPISEHNRLYWYRQTLGQGPEFLTYFQNEAQLEKSRLLSDRFSAERPKGSFSTLEIQRTEQGDSAMYLCASSLEFGGMTYNEQFFGPGTRLTVL.